Sequencing of this TCR beta chain was carried out in a study of vaccination effects on CD4 cells after COVID-19. The CDR3 covers 10 residues. Germline CDR1 SQVTM, CDR2 ANQGSEA. Trimming removed 5 bases at V and 8 bases at J, with 9 bases between. A roughly ten-day culture period preceded the isolation of CD4+ T cells. Subjects were given two BNT162b2 or mRNA-1273 vaccine doses. Measured with immunoSEQ multiplex PCR; TCRdb has only the in-frame clones, and not every one. The sample consists of about 73,000 clones, around 73% of them appearing once. Regarding this clone: What it binds is unknown.

Specimen: CD4+ T cells from PBMCs cultured without peptide, collected after COVID-19 vaccination. The chain combines TRBV29-1 with TRBJ1-2; tentatively, D is TRBD1 (6 bases). The clonotype comes from a human donor who received a COVID-19 vaccine. CDR3: CSVNREGYTF. As DNA, the CDR3 is TGCAGCGTTAACAGGGAGGGCTACACCTTC.